These 3 T cell receptor beta chains share one sample of origin, sequenced in a study of T-cell memory formation after mild COVID-19. TCRdb independently ran MiXCR on the 5' RACE reads; one entry per CDR3 protein. The sample carries roughly 52,000 distinct CDR3 sequences, 8% to 10% recorded once. The sequenced material came from PBMCs or a T cell subset sorted from them (not recorded which). These receptors all stem from a man between 18 and 29 years old who had mild COVID-19 (a few samples of this study predate the infection). Cell type and time point are not known.

The chain couples TRBV28 to TRBJ2-3; perhaps TRBD2 as D (6 bases). The length of the CDR3 is 12 residues. V was shortened by 6 bases and J by 6 bases, with 10 bases between the two germline ends. CDR1 MDHEN and CDR2 SYDVKM come from the germline V gene. The CDR3 DNA is TGTGCCAGCAGGCTCCGGGGGGATACGCAGTATTTT. Encoded protein: CASRLRGDTQYF.

This clonotype was seen ten or more times. This rearrangement joins TRBV5-1 to TRBJ2-1; TRBD1 matches 7 bases. Germline V lookup: CDR1 SGHRS, CDR2 YFSETQ. V lost 3 bases and J lost 3; bases outside the gene matches: 6. The CDR3 totals 15 residues. The CDR3 bases are TGCGCCAGCAGCTCCGGGACAGAGGTCTACAATGAGCAGTTCTTC. This sequence encodes CASSSGTEVYNEQFF.

This clonotype was counted only a few times. This chain joins TRBV6-2 or TRBV6-3 and TRBJ1-4; 7 nucleotides align to TRBD1. This CDR3 region has 14 residues. The germline gives CDR1 MNHEY, CDR2 SVGEGT. J was trimmed by 8 bases and V by 5 bases; bases with no gene match: 8. CDR3 protein: CASSHGTEREKLFF. The CDR3 nucleotides read TGTGCCAGCAGTCACGGGACAGAGAGAGAAAAACTGTTTTTT.